These 5 T cell receptor beta chains originate from one sample sequenced in a study of cytomegalovirus exposure and HLA in healthy donors. A multiplex PCR was run with 60 Vbeta primers and 13 Jbeta primers. The repertoire was sequenced with immunoSEQ multiplex PCR; TCRdb's copy has only in-frame clones and lacks some. The sample holds some 150,000 clones, about 80% seen once. The sample comprised PBMCs. The origin of the receptors is a man aged 35 to 55 in good health and CMV-seronegative.

Only one count was recorded for this clone. This chain joins TRBV7-2 and TRBJ2-5; tentative D call: TRBD2 (7 bases). Germline lookup yields CDR1 SGHTA and CDR2 FQGNSA. The V gene lost 7 bases and the J gene lost 5 bases, with 17 bases spanning the gap. CDR3 length: 14 residues. The CDR3 loop is CASTSRGGVETQYF. Written as DNA, the CDR3 is TGTGCCAGCACCAGTAGAGGGGGGGTCGAGACCCAGTACTTC.

The gene calls are TRBV6-1 and TRBJ1-3; the D is unclear. In germline, CDR1 is MNHNS, CDR2 SASEGT. The CDR3 is 17 residues long. V was trimmed by 0 bases and J by 4 bases, leaving 16 bases between them. The CDR3 DNA is TGTGCCAGCAGTGAAGCGCTTCGGGTCTCGTCGGGAAACACCATATATTTT. Residues: CASSEALRVSSGNTIYF.

The chain links TRBV6-4 to TRBJ2-2; D is uncertain. Germline V gives CDR1 MRHNA, CDR2 SNTAGT. With 2 bases removed from V and 4 bases from J, the gap between germline ends came to 8 bases. The CDR3 sequence is 14 residues long. The CDR3 spells CASSDSYLTGELFF. CDR3 in DNA: TGTGCCAGCAGTGACAGCTATCTCACCGGGGAGCTGTTTTTT.

The rearrangement links TRBV29-1 to TRBJ2-1; perhaps TRBD2 as D (6 bases). CDR3 length: 15 residues. CDR1 is SQVTM and CDR2 is ANQGSEA in the germline V gene. Trimming shortened V by 4 bases and J by 4 bases, and 17 bases separated the two germline ends. CDR3 in DNA: TGCAGCGTTGGGGACCTAGCGCGAACATACAATGAGCAGTTCTTC. Translation: CSVGDLARTYNEQFF.

V gene TRBV7-9 combines with J gene TRBJ1-2; D is ambiguous. The CDR3 runs to 12 residues. Between the trimmed V and J ends, which lost 2 bases and 7 bases, there was a span of 8 bases. The germline V gene encodes CDR1 SEHNR and CDR2 FQNEAQ (reference sequence). CDR3 nucleotide sequence: TGTGCCAGCAGCTTATGGCCAACTGGCTACACCTTC. Protein product: CASSLWPTGYTF.